The 23 T cell receptor beta chains given below trace back to one sample, sequenced in a study of shared clonotypes between healthy human individuals. Sequenced by immunoSEQ multiplex PCR; TCRdb stores in-frame clones only, minus some. Seen here are some 530,000 clones, approximately 81% observed once, and the top ten hold roughly 13%. Material: PBMCs. The receptors were gathered from a woman in her thirties or forties in good health. Some clones in this sample may be carry-over from other donors' samples.

This clone has just one count. The chain combines TRBV19 with TRBJ1-5, with 11 bases aligning to TRBD1. The CDR3 is 15 amino acids. Germline V gene sequence: CDR1 LNHDA, CDR2 SQIVND (reference sequence). V shed 7 bases, J shed 4 bases, and the junction held 6 bases outside the gene matches. The CDR3 DNA reads TGTGCCAGTACCGGGACAGGGGGGAGGAATCAGCCCCAGCATTTT. Translating gives CASTGTGGRNQPQHF. The variable domain in full, completed from reference TRBV19 and TRBJ1-5, reads DGGITQSPKYLFRKEGQNVTLSCEQNLNHDAMYWYRQDPGQGLRLIYYSQIVNDFQKGDIAEGYSVSREKKESFPLTVTSAQKNPTAFYLCASTGTGGRNQPQHFGDGTRLSIL.

The chain combines TRBV5-6 with TRBJ2-4; no reliable D call. The V gene's germline CDR1 is SGHDT and CDR2 YYEEEE. The ends were cut back, 2 bases at V and 0 bases at J, with 6 bases in the middle. The CDR3 is 14 residues long. CDR3 sequence reads: CASSFWVAKNIQYF. In DNA form, the CDR3 reads TGTGCCAGCAGCTTCTGGGTAGCCAAAAACATTCAGTACTTC.

This clone was seen a handful of times. The CDR3 DNA reads TGTGCCAGCAGCTCAACGGACAGGAACACTGAAGCTTTCTTT. Encoded protein: CASSSTDRNTEAFF. V usage is TRBV7-9 and J usage is TRBJ1-1; a possible D gene is TRBD1 (6 bases). The CDR3 is 14 residues long. Germline V gene sequence: CDR1 SEHNR, CDR2 FQNEAQ (reference sequence). The V end lost 4 bases, the J end lost 1 base, and 10 bases lay between the germline ends.

The CDR3 coding sequence is TGTGCCAGCAGCTTGGGCGGGGTCAGGACTGAAGCTTTCTTT. This gives the protein CASSLGGVRTEAFF. J is TRBJ1-1 and V is TRBV5-4; no firm D call. V lost 0 bases to trimming and J lost 5 bases, with 11 bases between them. This CDR3 region has 14 residues. Germline-derived CDR1 and CDR2 are SGHNT and YYREEE (reference sequence).

The CDR3 DNA reads TGTGCCACCAGCAGAGGGGACCTCTCTGGAAACACCATATATTTT. Its protein product is CATSRGDLSGNTIYF. J is TRBJ1-3 and V is TRBV15; possible D gene TRBD1, 5 bases. Germline V gives CDR1 LNHNV, CDR2 YYDKDF (reference sequence). Trimming left V 1 base short and J 0 bases short, with 7 bases between. There are 15 residues in the CDR3.

This clone was detected only a few times. This chain links TRBV5-1 with TRBJ1-1, with 7 bases aligning to TRBD1. The CDR3 length is 15 residues. Germline loops: CDR1 SGHRS, CDR2 YFSETQ. With V trimmed by 1 base and J by 5 bases, 8 bases remained unmatched. CDR3 sequence reads: CASSLRGQERTEAFF. For the CDR3, the DNA is TGCGCCAGCAGCTTGCGCGGACAGGAGAGAACTGAAGCTTTCTTT.

CDR3 bases: TGTGCCTGGAGTGTAGGGGGGACAGGGCATGAAAAACTGTTTTTT. It codes for CAWSVGGTGHEKLFF. The chain has TRBV30 and TRBJ1-4, with TRBD1 matching 9 bases. The CDR3 has 15 amino acids. V lost 0 bases, J lost 6 bases, and 5 bases stayed unmatched. Germline-derived CDR1 and CDR2 are GTSNPN and SVGIG (reference sequence).

The chain is built from TRBV5-1 and TRBJ1-1; D is unresolved. The V and J ends lost 2 bases and 1 base respectively, with 9 bases between them. This CDR3 has 14 residues. In germline, CDR1 is SGHRS, CDR2 YFSETQ. The CDR3 spells CASSFGQRNTEAFF. CDR3 in DNA: TGCGCCAGCAGCTTTGGGCAGAGGAACACTGAAGCTTTCTTT.

V usage is TRBV2 and J usage is TRBJ2-5; TRBD1 might be the D (5 bases). CDR1 SNHLY and CDR2 FYNNEI come from the germline V gene. The CDR3 runs 15 residues. Trimming removed 6 bases from V and 5 bases from J, with 19 bases in between. CDR3 protein: CASSPRVAVGETQYF. CDR3 DNA sequence: TGTGCCAGCAGCCCCAGGGTGGCCGTGGGCGAGACCCAGTACTTC.

Concerning this clone itself: This CDR3 is also generated by other DNA sequences in the sample. CDR3 region: CASSEGLAGGETQYF. The CDR3 bases are TGTGCCAGCAGTGAGGGACTAGCGGGAGGGGAGACCCAGTACTTC. This chain connects TRBV2 to TRBJ2-5; TRBD2 matches at 16 bases. J gave up 5 bases and V 3 bases, and 0 bases lay outside the gene matches. Germline V gene data show CDR1 as SNHLY and CDR2 as FYNNEI. This CDR3 comprises 15 residues.

The V call is TRBV2, the J call TRBJ2-2, with D possibly TRBD2 on 5 matching bases. Trimming took off 8 bases at V and 4 bases at J, with 11 bases between the two ends. The CDR3 runs to 13 residues. Germline V lookup: CDR1 SNHLY, CDR2 FYNNEI. CDR3 in amino acids: CASRRLATGELFF. CDR3 coding DNA: TGTGCCAGCCGTCGGCTAGCCACCGGGGAGCTGTTTTTT.

The V gene is TRBV25-1, the J gene TRBJ2-7, with a weak D call TRBD2 (5 bases). Germline loops: CDR1 MGHDK, CDR2 SYGVNS. V was pared by 3 bases and J by 6 bases, with 15 bases between. This CDR3 contains 14 residues. The CDR3 nucleotides read TGTGCCAGCAGTGATTGGGAGTGGTCCGGCGAGCAGTACTTC. Its translation: CASSDWEWSGEQYF.

The chain links TRBV5-5 to TRBJ2-3; TRBD2 matches at 9 bases. Germline CDR1 SGHKS, CDR2 YYEKEE (reference sequence). V was clipped by 0 bases and J by 6 bases; unmatched bases: 5. This CDR3 contains 15 residues. In DNA form, the CDR3 reads TGTGCCAGCAGCTTGGGCGGGAGGGCGCCGGATACGCAGTATTTT. Protein: CASSLGGRAPDTQYF.

The gene calls are TRBV7-2 and TRBJ2-5; 11 positions match TRBD1. Germline V CDR1 and CDR2: SGHTA, FQGNSA. After removal of 5 bases from V and 4 bases from J, the junction contained 3 bases not matched to a gene. CDR3 size: 14 residues. This CDR3 is CASSQDRGRETQYF. Here the CDR3 DNA reads TGTGCCAGCAGCCAGGACAGGGGGCGAGAGACCCAGTACTTC. Using reference TRBV7-2 and TRBJ2-5 for the parts outside the CDR3, the full variable domain is GAGVSQSPSNKVTEKGKDVELRCDPISGHTALYWYRQSLGQGLEFLIYFQGNSAPDKSGLPSDRFSAERTGGSVSTLTIQRTQQEDSAVYLCASSQDRGRETQYFGPGTRLLVL.

This clone was recorded at least ten times. This specimen includes other DNA sequences encoding the same CDR3. The genes are TRBV28 and TRBJ2-3; D gene unclear. Between the trimmed V and J ends, which lost 3 bases and 2 bases, there was a span of 15 bases. Germline V gene sequence: CDR1 MDHEN, CDR2 SYDVKM. CDR3 length: 16 residues. The DNA for the CDR3 is TGTGCCAGCAGTTTGAGTTTTGGGTCTCCCACAGATACGCAGTATTTT. Residues: CASSLSFGSPTDTQYF.

The rearrangement uses TRBV7-2 and TRBJ2-5, with 9 bases matching TRBD1. V lost 4 bases to trimming and J lost 5 bases; unmatched junction nucleotides: 8. The CDR3 runs to 15 residues. The germline V gene has CDR1 SGHTA and CDR2 FQGNSA. The CDR3 is CASSSGQGRSETQYF. Written as DNA, the CDR3 is TGTGCCAGCAGCTCCGGACAGGGGCGGTCGGAGACCCAGTACTTC.

The rearrangement uses TRBV6-6 and TRBJ1-5; D gene unclear. The CDR3 runs 13 residues. The germline gives CDR1 MNHNY, CDR2 SVGAGI (reference sequence). The V and J ends lost 2 bases and 5 bases respectively, with 7 bases between them. This CDR3 is CASSYEGDQPQHF. CDR3 sequence (DNA): TGTGCCAGCAGTTACGAAGGAGATCAGCCCCAGCATTTT.

The rearrangement joins TRBV4-2 to TRBJ2-5; 8 bases align to TRBD1. The CDR3 loop spans 16 amino acids. Germline CDR1 and CDR2: LGHNA and YNFKEQ. V gave up 2 bases and J gave up 4 bases; unmatched junction bases: 9. The CDR3 reads CASSQKEAGGRETQYF. CDR3 nucleotide sequence: TGTGCCAGCAGCCAAAAGGAGGCAGGGGGCAGAGAGACCCAGTACTTC.

As concerns this clone: This likely came from a read error, as a far larger clone is one base away. Additional DNA sequences in this sample encode the identical CDR3. This chain joins TRBV6-6 and TRBJ2-3; 7 bases map to TRBD1. This CDR3 comprises 15 residues. Germline V gene data show CDR1 as MNHNY and CDR2 as SVGAGI (reference sequence). V shed 5 bases and J 3 bases; nucleotides not matched to a gene: 8. Here the CDR3 reads CASSPRTGATDTQYF. In nucleotides, the CDR3 is TGTGCCAGCAGTCCCCGAACAGGGGCGACAGATACGCAGTATTTT.

The chain joins TRBV7-9 to TRBJ2-7; a weak D match, TRBD2 (8 bases). CDR3 length: 16 amino acids. The germline CDR1 and CDR2 sequences are SEHNR and FQNEAQ (reference sequence). V was cut by 5 bases and J by 2 bases, with 19 bases left in between. The CDR3 reads CASSLGRDSSTYEQYF. CDR3 coding DNA: TGTGCCAGCAGCCTCGGGAGGGACAGTTCCACCTACGAGCAGTACTTC.

This clone was detected a few times. The V and J genes are TRBV15 and TRBJ2-7, with D perhaps assigned TRBD1 or TRBD2 (5 bases each). V lost 1 base and J 7 bases, leaving 11 bases between the germline ends. CDR1 LNHNV and CDR2 YYDKDF come from the germline V gene (reference sequence). The CDR3 length is 13 residues. CDR3 protein: CATSRAGPQEQYF. CDR3 nucleotide sequence: TGTGCCACCAGCAGAGCGGGGCCCCAGGAGCAGTACTTC.

The chain employs TRBV5-4 and TRBJ2-1; the match to TRBD2 covers 14 bases. Germline V gene sequence: CDR1 SGHNT, CDR2 YYREEE (reference sequence). J was trimmed by 11 bases and V by 2 bases; bases with no gene match: 6. This CDR3 is 15 amino acids long. The CDR3 loop is CASSLQGLAGVQQFF. Written as DNA, the CDR3 is TGTGCCAGCAGCTTACAGGGACTAGCGGGAGTGCAGCAGTTCTTC.

Notes on this clone: This likely stems from a read error, as it lies one base from a far larger clone. This sample includes further DNA sequences coding for the same CDR3. The chain uses TRBV30 and TRBJ2-7; 7 bases map to TRBD1. J lost 4 bases, V lost 0 bases, and 6 bases had no gene match. CDR1 and CDR2 from the germline V gene are GTSNPN and SVGIG (reference sequence). This CDR3 has 14 amino acids. CDR3 in amino acids: CAWSVETGHYEQYF. CDR3 nucleotides: TGTGCCTGGAGTGTAGAGACAGGGCATTACGAGCAGTACTTC.